Below, 5 T cell receptor beta chains from the same sample are listed, as sequenced in a study of T cells in Graves' hyperthyroidism and ophthalmopathy. Using RNA transcripts as the source, TCR beta CDR3 regions were amplified. First-round RT-PCR targeting the TCR CDR3 was performed with the HTBI primer set. Each CDR3 protein is one row after TCRdb ran MiXCR on the multiplex PCR reads. The table includes more than 500,000 distinct CDR3 sequences, 15% to 20% detected once. Input material: blood. The receptors were gathered from a woman in her thirties with Graves' hyperthyroidism.

This clonotype was recorded at least ten times. The chain uses TRBV2 and TRBJ2-1; 11 bases map to TRBD2. V was pared by 7 bases and J by 4 bases, with 18 bases of the junction left unmatched. Germline assignment: CDR1 SNHLY and CDR2 FYNNEI. This CDR3 has 19 amino acids. The CDR3: CASILGTRLAGRGYNEQFF. For the CDR3, the DNA is TGTGCCAGCATCCTCGGGACAAGACTAGCGGGAAGGGGTTACAATGAGCAGTTCTTC.

The table lists this clonotype with many counts. The chain joins TRBV12-3 or TRBV12-4 to TRBJ2-7; 7 nucleotides align to TRBD1. The CDR3 has 14 amino acids. Germline trimming cut 9 bases from V and 3 bases from J; bases unmatched to any gene: 11. Here the CDR3 DNA reads TGTGCCAGGAAGCGAGGGCAGGGGGTCTACGAGCAGTACTTC. Amino acid sequence: CARKRGQGVYEQYF.

This clonotype has ten or more counts. V and J are TRBV20-1 and TRBJ2-5; 8 positions match TRBD1. CDR3 length equals 13 residues. Germline lookup yields CDR1 DFQATT and CDR2 SNEGSKA (reference sequence). V lost 5 bases, J lost 7 bases, and 9 bases stayed unmatched. CDR3 amino acids: CSAGDRSGGTQYF. The CDR3 coding sequence is TGCAGTGCTGGGGACAGGTCTGGGGGGACCCAGTACTTC.

The genes are TRBV4-2 and TRBJ2-7; the D gene could be TRBD1 or TRBD2 (5 bases each). Trimming took 0 bases from V and 7 from J, leaving 19 bases between them. CDR1 and CDR2 (germline): LGHNA, YNFKEQ. The CDR3 consists of 16 residues. This chain's CDR3 is CASSQDGGGRGDEQYF. CDR3 nucleotide sequence: TGTGCCAGCAGCCAAGATGGGGGTGGTCGTGGAGATGAGCAGTACTTC.

This clonotype has just a few counts. The rearrangement joins TRBV27 to TRBJ1-2; D is undetermined. Germline V gene data show CDR1 as MNHEY and CDR2 as SMNVEV (reference sequence). This CDR3 spans 13 amino acids. V gave up 0 bases and J gave up 8 bases, with 10 bases separating them. The CDR3 DNA follows: TGTGCCAGCAGTTTATCCCCGTCGACGGGCTACACCTTC. This codes for CASSLSPSTGYTF.